Listed below are T cell receptor beta chains from one sample, sequenced in a study of shared clonotypes between healthy human individuals. Sequenced by immunoSEQ multiplex PCR; TCRdb stores in-frame clones only, minus some. The table shows about a million clones, with roughly 70% occurring only once. The source material was memory CD4+ T cells sorted from blood. The receptor source for this set is a man in his late teens or twenties in good health. CDR3s include the opening cysteine and the closing phenylalanine or tryptophan. Each record gives: clone size, D gene, V gene, J gene, CDR3 DNA, CDR3 protein. D genes are given only for firm matches. Size is stated for part of the rows, as once, few or many counts, or as a class when the clone is expanded.

clone_size: many
d_call: TRBD2
v_call: TRBV10-2
j_call: TRBJ2-3
cdr3_nt: TGCGCCAGCAGACTAGGACTAGCGGGAGGGCCGGCAGATACGCAGTATTTT
cdr3_aa: CASRLGLAGGPADTQYF

clone_size: .
d_call: TRBD1
v_call: TRBV7-9
j_call: TRBJ2-7
cdr3_nt: TGTGCCAGCAGCGCACAGGGGCTGGAGCAGTACTTC
cdr3_aa: CASSAQGLEQYF

clone_size: many
d_call: .
v_call: TRBV16
j_call: TRBJ1-5
cdr3_nt: TGTGCCAGCAGCCCAGACGGAGATAGCAATCAGCCCCAGCATTTT
cdr3_aa: CASSPDGDSNQPQHF

clone_size: .
d_call: .
v_call: TRBV10-2
j_call: TRBJ1-5
cdr3_nt: TGCGCCAGCTCACGGGCAGGGGACCAGCCCCAGCATTTT
cdr3_aa: CASSRAGDQPQHF

clone_size: .
d_call: TRBD2
v_call: TRBV10-3
j_call: TRBJ2-7
cdr3_nt: TGTGCCATCAGTGAGTCGGCCGGGGGGGCTTACGAGCAGTACTTC
cdr3_aa: CAISESAGGAYEQYF

clone_size: .
d_call: .
v_call: TRBV7-6
j_call: TRBJ2-5
cdr3_nt: TGTGCCAGCAGCTTCAGGACTGGTCAAGAGACCCAGTACTTC
cdr3_aa: CASSFRTGQETQYF

clone_size: many
d_call: .
v_call: TRBV11-2
j_call: TRBJ2-2
cdr3_nt: TGTGCCAGCAGCTCAGACTGGTTAAACACCGGGGAGCTGTTTTTT
cdr3_aa: CASSSDWLNTGELFF

clone_size: .
d_call: .
v_call: TRBV5-6
j_call: TRBJ1-3
cdr3_nt: TGTGCCAGCAGCCCCGCCGGGCGCTCTGGAAACACCATATATTTT
cdr3_aa: CASSPAGRSGNTIYF

clone_size: .
d_call: .
v_call: TRBV18
j_call: TRBJ2-2
cdr3_nt: TGTGCCAGCTCACCAAGGGAAACCGGGGAGCTGTTTTTT
cdr3_aa: CASSPRETGELFF

clone_size: few
d_call: .
v_call: TRBV30
j_call: TRBJ1-1
cdr3_nt: TGTGCCTGGGGAAGGGGGAACACTGAAGCTTTCTTT
cdr3_aa: CAWGRGNTEAFF

clone_size: few
d_call: TRBD1
v_call: TRBV28
j_call: TRBJ1-5
cdr3_nt: TGTGCCAGCAGGCCAATCCAACAGGGGGGGAGCAATCAGCCCCAGCATTTT
cdr3_aa: CASRPIQQGGSNQPQHF

clone_size: .
d_call: TRBD1
v_call: TRBV6-5
j_call: TRBJ2-3
cdr3_nt: TGTGCCAGCAGTCAAGGACAGGCGGGCGATACGCAGTATTTT
cdr3_aa: CASSQGQAGDTQYF

clone_size: .
d_call: .
v_call: TRBV27
j_call: TRBJ1-3
cdr3_nt: TGTGCCAGCAGAGGTCTTAGCTCTGGAAACACCATATATTTT
cdr3_aa: CASRGLSSGNTIYF

clone_size: once
d_call: .
v_call: TRBV6-6
j_call: TRBJ2-1
cdr3_nt: TGTGCCAGCAGTTACTCGGACAGCAATGAGCAGTTCTTC
cdr3_aa: CASSYSDSNEQFF

clone_size: .
d_call: .
v_call: TRBV10-3
j_call: TRBJ2-7
cdr3_nt: TGTGCCATCAGTGACGGGGTTAGAAGCTCCTACGAGCAGTACTTC
cdr3_aa: CAISDGVRSSYEQYF

clone_size: .
d_call: .
v_call: TRBV6-5
j_call: TRBJ1-1
cdr3_nt: TGTGCCAGCAGTTCCCTCGGGACTGAAGCTTTCTTT
cdr3_aa: CASSSLGTEAFF

clone_size: .
d_call: TRBD2
v_call: TRBV6-6
j_call: TRBJ2-1
cdr3_nt: TGTGCCAGCAGTCCAAGGACTAGCGGGACGGGCAATGAGCAGTTCTTC
cdr3_aa: CASSPRTSGTGNEQFF

clone_size: few
d_call: .
v_call: TRBV5-1
j_call: TRBJ2-1
cdr3_nt: TGCGCCAGCGGTCCCCCCGGGGGACGGAATGAGCAGTTCTTC
cdr3_aa: CASGPPGGRNEQFF

clone_size: .
d_call: TRBD1
v_call: TRBV7-2
j_call: TRBJ1-1
cdr3_nt: TGTGCCAGCAGCCCCGCGGGACAGGGTCTGGACACTGAAGCTTTCTTT
cdr3_aa: CASSPAGQGLDTEAFF

clone_size: .
d_call: TRBD1
v_call: TRBV7-6
j_call: TRBJ2-3
cdr3_nt: TGTGCCAGCAGCTTACGGGACAGTGGAGATACGCAGTATTTT
cdr3_aa: CASSLRDSGDTQYF

clone_size: .
d_call: TRBD1
v_call: TRBV2
j_call: TRBJ2-4
cdr3_nt: TGTGCCAGCGTCCGGGACAGGGGAAACATTCAGTACTTC
cdr3_aa: CASVRDRGNIQYF

clone_size: .
d_call: .
v_call: TRBV18
j_call: TRBJ2-7
cdr3_nt: TGTGCCAGCTCACCGGTTCTCAGGGCAGAAGGCACCATCTACGAGCAGTACTTC
cdr3_aa: CASSPVLRAEGTIYEQYF

clone_size: once
d_call: TRBD1
v_call: TRBV18
j_call: TRBJ2-7
cdr3_nt: TGTGCCAGCTCACCCCCCGGACAGGGTCTCTACGAGCAGTACTTC
cdr3_aa: CASSPPGQGLYEQYF

clone_size: .
d_call: .
v_call: TRBV10-2
j_call: TRBJ1-1
cdr3_nt: TGCGCCAGCAGGGAACAGGGTACTGGCACTGAAGCTTTCTTT
cdr3_aa: CASREQGTGTEAFF

clone_size: .
d_call: TRBD1
v_call: TRBV9
j_call: TRBJ2-7
cdr3_nt: TGTGCCAGCAGCGTTCAGGGGGATGTCTACGAGCAGTACTTC
cdr3_aa: CASSVQGDVYEQYF

clone_size: .
d_call: TRBD1
v_call: TRBV5-6
j_call: TRBJ1-6
cdr3_nt: TGTGCCAGCAGCTTCCTGGACAGGGTTGCGGATTCACCCCTCCACTTT
cdr3_aa: CASSFLDRVADSPLHF

clone_size: .
d_call: .
v_call: TRBV5-5
j_call: TRBJ1-1
cdr3_nt: TGTGCCAGCAGCTCCAGATACACGTCAGAAGCTTTCTTT
cdr3_aa: CASSSRYTSEAFF

clone_size: .
d_call: TRBD2
v_call: TRBV4-1
j_call: TRBJ2-1
cdr3_nt: TGCGCCAGCAGCCCGCGGGAGGGACGCAACAATGAGCAGTTCTTC
cdr3_aa: CASSPREGRNNEQFF

clone_size: .
d_call: .
v_call: TRBV19
j_call: TRBJ1-2
cdr3_nt: TGTGCCAGTAGTATAGGCGGGGCAGCGGCGGGCTATGGCTACACCTTC
cdr3_aa: CASSIGGAAAGYGYTF

clone_size: .
d_call: TRBD1
v_call: TRBV2
j_call: TRBJ2-3
cdr3_nt: TGTGCCAGCAGTGGGACAGGAACAGATACGCAGTATTTT
cdr3_aa: CASSGTGTDTQYF

clone_size: .
d_call: .
v_call: TRBV7-8
j_call: TRBJ2-7
cdr3_nt: TGTGCCAGCAGCCCCGAGGAGCTACCTTACGAGCAGTACTTC
cdr3_aa: CASSPEELPYEQYF

clone_size: .
d_call: TRBD2
v_call: TRBV10-1
j_call: TRBJ2-3
cdr3_nt: TGCGCCAGCAGTGAGTCGATCAGCGGGGGGAAAGATACGCAGTATTTT
cdr3_aa: CASSESISGGKDTQYF